This TCR beta chain was sequenced for a study of T cell repertoires in cytomegalovirus infection. As regards this clonotype: The antigen is undetermined.

TCRdb recomputed calls from the reads with MiXCR, one row per CDR3 protein. The sample contains hundreds of thousands of distinct CDR3 sequences, less than 35% of which appear only once. The origin of this receptor is a human donor in good health (CMV status not recorded). Some clones in this sample may be carry-over from other donors' samples. Sequencing used cultured CD8+ T cells from PBMCs, obtained from culture after CMV antigen stimulation.

CDR3 bases: TGTGCCAGCAGTTCGGATTGGGGTGGTATCACTGAAGCTTTCTTT. Translated: CASSSDWGGITEAFF. This sequence joins TRBV27 and TRBJ1-1; D is unclear. The CDR3 runs to 15 residues. Germline CDR1 is MNHEY and CDR2 is SMNVEV (reference sequence). V was cut by 4 bases and J by 4 bases, with 16 bases left in between.